The 17 T cell receptor beta chains listed next were all sequenced from one sample in a study of blood T cells in healthy people across ages. For the second PCR, which ran for roughly 7 to 11 cycles, a sample-barcoded 5' primer and a J-beta primer mix were used. TCRdb passed the 5' RACE reads through MiXCR, listing each CDR3 protein once. Seen here are over 1,300,000 distinct CDR3 sequences, around 59% observed once, and the top ten hold 5% to 7%. The source material was blood. Receptor source: a man aged 18 to 29 in good health.

This clonotype was seen at least ten times. This chain uses TRBV6-1 with TRBJ2-2; perhaps TRBD1 as D (6 bases). Germline CDR1 MNHNS, CDR2 SASEGT. Trimming stripped 1 base from V and 5 bases from J, with 11 bases between. The CDR3 runs to 15 residues. CDR3 region: CASSEGAGVTGELFF. The CDR3 DNA reads TGTGCCAGCAGTGAAGGGGCAGGGGTAACCGGGGAGCTGTTTTTT.

J is TRBJ1-1 and V is TRBV9; D is uncertain. CDR3 size: 14 residues. Germline V gene data show CDR1 as SGDLS and CDR2 as YYNGEE. Trimming removed 0 bases at V and 5 bases at J, with 11 bases between. CDR3 coding DNA: TGTGCCAGCAGCGTAGATACCTACGGGACTGAAGCTTTCTTT. Amino acid sequence: CASSVDTYGTEAFF.

The sample holds one count of this clonotype. The chain carries TRBV10-3 and TRBJ2-5; 9 bases fit TRBD2. The CDR3 runs 14 residues. V trimming: 6 bases; J trimming: 5 bases; junction bases outside the gene matches: 7. Per the germline V gene, CDR1 is ENHRY and CDR2 is SYGVKD. The DNA for the CDR3 is TGTGCCATCAGCCCGGGACTAGCTAGGGAGACCCAGTACTTC. Translating gives CAISPGLARETQYF.

The CDR3, as DNA: TGTGCCAGCAGCCAAGTGACGGGATCCTACAATGAGCAGTTCTTC. Its translation: CASSQVTGSYNEQFF. This chain links TRBV4-2 with TRBJ2-1; D perhaps matches TRBD2 (5 bases). There are 15 residues in the CDR3. V was clipped by 1 base and J by 1 base, with 8 bases between them. Germline loops: CDR1 LGHNA, CDR2 YNFKEQ.

This clonotype was seen only a few times. The chain employs TRBV11-2 and TRBJ1-5; 8 bases agree with TRBD1. Germline CDR1 SGHAT, CDR2 FQNNGV. The V and J ends lost 3 bases and 5 bases, in that order; junction bases with no gene match: 3. This CDR3 is built from 14 residues. The DNA of the CDR3 is TGTGCCAGCAGCTTCGCAGGGGGCCATCAGCCCCAGCATTTT. Encoded protein: CASSFAGGHQPQHF.

The chain has TRBV3-1 and TRBJ2-1; TRBD2 might be the D (6 bases). The V gene lost 1 base and the J gene lost 5 bases, with 15 bases spanning the gap. The germline V gene encodes CDR1 LGHDT and CDR2 YNNKEL (reference sequence). The CDR3 loop spans 16 amino acids. CDR3 loop: CASSQVGGSKDNEQFF. The CDR3 nucleotides read TGTGCCAGCAGCCAAGTTGGAGGGAGTAAGGACAATGAGCAGTTCTTC.

The chain recombines TRBV7-2 with TRBJ2-6, with 8 bases identical to TRBD2. Germline CDR1 is SGHTA and CDR2 is FQGNSA. Losses at the gene ends were 1 base for V and 0 bases for J; bases not matched to a gene: 2. CDR3 size: 17 residues. The chain's CDR3 is CASSLEAGGSGANVLTF. CDR3 bases: TGTGCCAGCAGCTTAGAGGCGGGGGGCTCTGGGGCCAACGTCCTGACTTTC.

The V call is TRBV14, the J call TRBJ2-3; perhaps TRBD2 as D (6 bases). Germline-derived CDR1 and CDR2 are SGHDN and FVKESK. This CDR3 has 14 residues. With 4 bases removed from V and 6 bases from J, the gap between germline ends came to 14 bases. The CDR3, as DNA: TGTGCCAGCAGCCTGCGGGACTTCAGGGATACGCAGTATTTT. Its protein product is CASSLRDFRDTQYF.

This clonotype was seen just once. The chain has TRBV20-1 and TRBJ1-2; 11 bases align to TRBD1. Germline CDR1 is DFQATT and CDR2 is SNEGSKA (reference sequence). J was trimmed by 3 bases and V by 6 bases; bases with no gene match: 6. The CDR3 is made up of 14 amino acids. Here the CDR3 reads CSARPGQGDYGYTF. CDR3 nucleotides: TGCAGTGCCCGCCCGGGACAGGGGGACTATGGCTACACCTTC.

This rearrangement joins TRBV10-1 to TRBJ1-4, with a possible D match to TRBD1 (5 bases). Per the germline V gene, CDR1 is WNHNN and CDR2 is SYGVQD (reference sequence). The CDR3 has 14 residues. The V end was cut by 1 base, the J end by 6 bases, with 9 bases between. CDR3 sequence reads: CASSEFQGDEKLFF. In DNA form, the CDR3 reads TGCGCCAGCAGTGAGTTCCAGGGTGATGAAAAACTGTTTTTT.

This clonotype was seen only a few times. The chain links TRBV12-3 or TRBV12-4 to TRBJ1-2; D unclear. There are 14 residues in the CDR3. The V end lost 6 bases, the J end lost 7 bases, and 18 bases lay between the germline ends. CDR3 coding DNA: TGTGCCAGCAGCCCTTCTGGGAGGGTAGGTGGCTACACCTTC. The encoded protein is CASSPSGRVGGYTF.

The rearrangement uses TRBV20-1 and TRBJ2-3; possibly TRBD2 for D (7 bases). Germline assignment: CDR1 DFQATT and CDR2 SNEGSKA (reference sequence). V shed 3 bases and J shed 1 base, with 14 bases lying between them. This CDR3 contains 15 residues. The CDR3 DNA is TGCAGTGCTAGGGGGGGCGGGAGAGGCACAGATACGCAGTATTTT. Translation: CSARGGGRGTDTQYF.

This clonotype occurred once. A junction end diverges from the germline sequence, so it may reflect a read error. The chain carries TRBV29-1 and TRBJ2-5; the D gene is possibly TRBD2 (6 bases). The CDR3 totals 13 residues. Germline V gene lookup returns CDR1 SQVTM and CDR2 ANQGSEA. The CDR3 spells CRVEGTRLGTQYF. CDR3 sequence (DNA): TGCCGCGTTGAAGGGACTCGCCTCGGGACCCAGTACTTC. The variable domain in full, with the rest retrieved from reference TRBV29-1 and TRBJ2-5, is SAVISQKPSRDICQRGTSLTIQCQVDSQVTMMFWYRQQPGQSLTLIATANQGSEATYESGFVIDKFPISRPNLTFSTLTVSNMSPEDSSIYLCRVEGTRLGTQYFGPGTRLLVL.

This rearrangement joins TRBV20-1 to TRBJ2-7; 9 bases are a match to TRBD1. Germline lookup yields CDR1 DFQATT and CDR2 SNEGSKA (reference sequence). This CDR3 region has 13 residues. J gave up 2 bases and V 6 bases, and 5 bases lay outside the gene matches. CDR3: CSAAWTGAYEQYF. CDR3 nucleotide sequence: TGCAGTGCGGCCTGGACAGGGGCCTACGAGCAGTACTTC.

The rearrangement joins TRBV6-4 to TRBJ1-1; no clear D gene. The germline CDR1 and CDR2 sequences are MRHNA and SNTAGT. The V gene lost 0 bases and the J gene lost 2 bases, with 4 bases spanning the gap. This CDR3 is built from 13 residues. The CDR3 region has the DNA TGTGCCAGCAGTGACTCGGATAACACTGAAGCTTTCTTT. Its translation: CASSDSDNTEAFF.

The chain is built from TRBV6-1 and TRBJ2-7; D ambiguous. Deletions cut 8 bases from V and 7 bases from J, with 24 bases between. CDR3 length: 15 residues. Germline CDR1 MNHNS, CDR2 SASEGT. The CDR3 sequence is CASLPVRTSYNEQYF. The CDR3 DNA reads TGTGCCAGCCTCCCGGTCCGTACTTCCTACAATGAGCAGTACTTC.

The chain employs TRBV28 and TRBJ2-3; 9 nucleotides match TRBD2. Germline V gene lookup returns CDR1 MDHEN and CDR2 SYDVKM. V lost 3 bases to trimming and J lost 2 bases; unmatched junction nucleotides: 6. This CDR3 spans 16 amino acids. CDR3 protein: CASSFLGLANTDTQYF. The CDR3 nucleotides read TGTGCCAGCAGTTTCCTGGGACTAGCAAACACAGATACGCAGTATTTT.